This T cell receptor beta chain was captured in a study of T cell changes during pregnancy in multiple sclerosis. The assay was immunoSEQ multiplex PCR, and TCRdb's table has in-frame clones only and misses some. Of about 89,000 clones in the sample, 90% to 95% were seen once. Source: peripheral blood, taken after pregnancy. The sequence came from a female donor in good health, enrolled as a control in a pregnancy study.

The CDR3 sequence: CASSMVAGGPNQETQYF. In nucleotides, the CDR3 is TGTGCCAGTAGTATGGTGGCGGGAGGGCCGAACCAAGAGACCCAGTACTTC. The genes are TRBV19 and TRBJ2-5; TRBD2 matches at 9 bases. The CDR3 sequence is 17 residues long. Germline trimming cut 3 bases from V and 0 bases from J; bases unmatched to any gene: 8. Germline CDR1 reads LNHDA; CDR2 reads SQIVND (reference sequence).